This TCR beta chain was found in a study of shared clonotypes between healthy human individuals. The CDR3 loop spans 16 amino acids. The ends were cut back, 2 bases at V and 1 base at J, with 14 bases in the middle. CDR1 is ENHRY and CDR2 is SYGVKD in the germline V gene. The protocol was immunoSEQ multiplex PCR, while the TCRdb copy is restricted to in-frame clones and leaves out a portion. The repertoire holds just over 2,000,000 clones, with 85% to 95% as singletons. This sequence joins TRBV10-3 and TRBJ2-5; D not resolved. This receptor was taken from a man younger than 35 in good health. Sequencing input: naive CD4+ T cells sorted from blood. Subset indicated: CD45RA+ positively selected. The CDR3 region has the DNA TGTGCCATCAGTGAGCGTAGTTTTTATATCCAAGAGACCCAGTACTTC. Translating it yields CAISERSFYIQETQYF.